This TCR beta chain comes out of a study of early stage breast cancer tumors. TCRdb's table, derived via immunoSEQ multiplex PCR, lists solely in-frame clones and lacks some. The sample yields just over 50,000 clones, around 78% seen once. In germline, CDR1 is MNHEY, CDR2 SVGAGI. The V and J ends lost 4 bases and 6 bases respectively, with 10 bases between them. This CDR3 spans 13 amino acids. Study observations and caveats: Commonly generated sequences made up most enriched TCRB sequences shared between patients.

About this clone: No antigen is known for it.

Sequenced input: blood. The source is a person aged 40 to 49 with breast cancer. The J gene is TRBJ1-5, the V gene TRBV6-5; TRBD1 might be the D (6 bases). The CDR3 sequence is CASSSGAGQPQHF. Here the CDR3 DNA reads TGTGCCAGCAGTTCAGGGGCCGGTCAGCCCCAGCATTTT.